Here is one T cell receptor beta chain with its context. Antigen unknown. This sample was taken from a study of T cells in Graves' hyperthyroidism and ophthalmopathy. Background on the study: Peripheral blood samples were taken at initial diagnosis, prior to any treatment.

Regarding the study as a whole: Ophthalmopathy was separated from stable hyperthyroidism by a 13 V-J model. Prediction of ophthalmopathy progression came a median around 7.1 months pre-onset.

TCR beta CDR3 regions were amplified from RNA transcripts. RT-PCR in the first round (using the HTBI primer set) targeted the TCR CDR3. TCRdb fed the multiplex PCR reads into MiXCR, producing one record per CDR3 protein. Of about 620,000 distinct CDR3 sequences in the sample, under 20% are singletons; the top ten hold over 3.5%. Those patients with uncontrolled infection, other autoimmune disease, pregnancy or lactation were excluded. The clonotype was recovered from a woman aged 30 to 39 with Graves' hyperthyroidism. The sequencing sample was made of blood.

CDR3 nucleotide sequence: TGTGCCAGCAGTGAGCCGGGACACATAGAGCAGTACTTC. Translated, it gives CASSEPGHIEQYF. V gene TRBV25-1 combines with J gene TRBJ2-7; the D gene is possibly TRBD1 (6 bases). Germline loops: CDR1 MGHDK, CDR2 SYGVNS. The CDR3 runs to 13 residues. Trimming took off 3 bases at V and 7 bases at J, with 13 bases between the two ends.